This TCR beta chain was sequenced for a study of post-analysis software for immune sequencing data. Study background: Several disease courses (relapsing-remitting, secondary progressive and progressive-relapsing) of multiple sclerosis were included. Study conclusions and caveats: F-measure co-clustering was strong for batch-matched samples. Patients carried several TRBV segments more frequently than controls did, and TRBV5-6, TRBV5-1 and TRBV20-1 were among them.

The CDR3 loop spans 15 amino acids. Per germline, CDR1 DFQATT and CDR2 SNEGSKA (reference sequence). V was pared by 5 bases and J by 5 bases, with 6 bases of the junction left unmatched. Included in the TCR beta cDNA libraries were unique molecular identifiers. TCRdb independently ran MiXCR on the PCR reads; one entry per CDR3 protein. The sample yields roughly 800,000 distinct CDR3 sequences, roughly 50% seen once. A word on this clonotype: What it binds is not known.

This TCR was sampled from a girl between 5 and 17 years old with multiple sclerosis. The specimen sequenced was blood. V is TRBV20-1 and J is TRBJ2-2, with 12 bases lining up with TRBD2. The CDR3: CSAVLAGGYTGELFF. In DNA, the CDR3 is TGCAGTGCTGTACTAGCGGGAGGTTATACCGGGGAGCTGTTTTTT.